The entry that follows covers one TCR beta chain sequence. Per the original data handling: Nucleated cell number was recorded as an estimate derived from reference gene primer amplification. TCRdb's table, derived via immunoSEQ multiplex PCR, lists solely in-frame clones and lacks some. That table is the source of V, J and clone size, and D and trimming were worked out from the DNA. The data contain some 460,000 clones, more than 85% of them singletons. The sample originates from a study of blood T cell repertoires in COVID-19. Study as a whole: COVID-19 samples from acute and convalescent phases originated in the United States, Italy and Spain. T cells, B-cell-depleted T cells, or PBMCs supplied cDNA or gDNA.

This CDR3 is 13 amino acids long. Trimming took off 10 bases at V and 4 bases at J, with 11 bases between the two ends. The germline CDR1 and CDR2 sequences are MNHEY and SVGAGI. The genes are TRBV6-5 and TRBJ1-6; no definite D call. The sequence came from a young woman with acute or convalescent COVID-19. What was sequenced was peripheral blood. As DNA, the CDR3 is TGTGCCACCGCCACGGGGTATAATTCACCCCTCCACTTT. It is translated as CATATGYNSPLHF.